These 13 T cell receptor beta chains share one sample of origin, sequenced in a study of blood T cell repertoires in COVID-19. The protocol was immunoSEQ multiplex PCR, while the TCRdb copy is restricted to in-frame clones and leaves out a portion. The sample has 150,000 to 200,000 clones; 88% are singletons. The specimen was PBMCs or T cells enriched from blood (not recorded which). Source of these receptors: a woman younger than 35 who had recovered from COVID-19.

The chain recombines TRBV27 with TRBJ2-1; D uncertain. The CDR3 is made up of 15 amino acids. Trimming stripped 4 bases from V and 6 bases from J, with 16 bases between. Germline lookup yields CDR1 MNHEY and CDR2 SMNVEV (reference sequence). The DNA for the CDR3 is TGTGCCAGCAGTTCTATAATCGGAGTATTCAATGAGCAGTTCTTC. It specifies CASSSIIGVFNEQFF.

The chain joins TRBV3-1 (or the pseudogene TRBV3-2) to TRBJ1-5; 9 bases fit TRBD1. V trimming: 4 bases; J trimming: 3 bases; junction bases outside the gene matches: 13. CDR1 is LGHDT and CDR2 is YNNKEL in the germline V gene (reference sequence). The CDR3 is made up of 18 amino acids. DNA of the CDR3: TGTGCCAGCAGCCGCCTAAAAAAACAGGGGGCATTCAATCAGCCCCAGCATTTT. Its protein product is CASSRLKKQGAFNQPQHF.

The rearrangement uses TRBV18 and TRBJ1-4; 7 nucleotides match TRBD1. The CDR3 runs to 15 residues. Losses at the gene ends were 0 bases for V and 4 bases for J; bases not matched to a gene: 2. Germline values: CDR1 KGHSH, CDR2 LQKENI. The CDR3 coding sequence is TGTGCCAGCTCACCACCGGGACAGAATAATGAAAAACTGTTTTTT. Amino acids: CASSPPGQNNEKLFF.

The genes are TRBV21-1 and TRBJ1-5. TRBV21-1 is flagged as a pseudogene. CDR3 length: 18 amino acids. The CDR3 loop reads CASSKGPWESNSNQPQHF. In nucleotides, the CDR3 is TGTGCCAGCAGCAAGGGCCCCTGGGAGTCTAATAGCAATCAGCCCCAGCATTTT.

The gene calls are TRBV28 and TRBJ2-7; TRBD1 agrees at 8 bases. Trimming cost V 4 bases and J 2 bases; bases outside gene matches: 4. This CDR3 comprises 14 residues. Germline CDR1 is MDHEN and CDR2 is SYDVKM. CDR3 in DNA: TGTGCCAGCAGTTCTGGACAGGGTACCTACGAGCAGTACTTC. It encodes CASSSGQGTYEQYF.

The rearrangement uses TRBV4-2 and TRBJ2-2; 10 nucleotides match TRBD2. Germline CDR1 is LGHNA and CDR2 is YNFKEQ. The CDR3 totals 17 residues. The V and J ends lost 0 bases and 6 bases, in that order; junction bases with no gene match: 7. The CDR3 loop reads CASSQDLLAGGPGELFF. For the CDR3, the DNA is TGTGCCAGCAGCCAAGATTTGTTAGCGGGAGGCCCCGGGGAGCTGTTTTTT.

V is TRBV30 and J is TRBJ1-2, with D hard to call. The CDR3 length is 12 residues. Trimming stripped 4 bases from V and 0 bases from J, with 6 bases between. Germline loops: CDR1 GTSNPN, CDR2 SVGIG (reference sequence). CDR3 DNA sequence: TGTGCCTGGACAGTAACTAACTATGGCTACACCTTC. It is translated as CAWTVTNYGYTF.

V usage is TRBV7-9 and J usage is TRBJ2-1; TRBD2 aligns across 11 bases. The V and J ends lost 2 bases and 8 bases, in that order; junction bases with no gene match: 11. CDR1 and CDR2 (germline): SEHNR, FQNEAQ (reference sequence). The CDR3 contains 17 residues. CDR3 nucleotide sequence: TGTGCCAGCAGCTTACCTTTTAGACTAGCGGGACGGGATGAGCAGTTCTTC. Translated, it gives CASSLPFRLAGRDEQFF.

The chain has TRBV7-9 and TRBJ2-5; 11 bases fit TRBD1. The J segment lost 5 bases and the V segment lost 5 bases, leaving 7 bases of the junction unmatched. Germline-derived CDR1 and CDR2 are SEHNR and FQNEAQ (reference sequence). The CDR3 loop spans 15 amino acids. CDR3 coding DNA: TGTGCCAGCAGCCAGGGACAGGGGGTATTTGAGACCCAGTACTTC. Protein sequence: CASSQGQGVFETQYF.

The CDR3: CASSRDRDSGNTIYF. The CDR3 nucleotides read TGTGCCAGCAGCCGGGACAGGGACTCTGGAAACACCATATATTTT. This rearrangement joins TRBV7-2 to TRBJ1-3, with TRBD1 identical over 9 bases. CDR1 and CDR2 from the germline V gene are SGHTA and FQGNSA. Losses at the gene ends were 5 bases for V and 0 bases for J; bases not matched to a gene: 2. The CDR3 covers 15 residues.

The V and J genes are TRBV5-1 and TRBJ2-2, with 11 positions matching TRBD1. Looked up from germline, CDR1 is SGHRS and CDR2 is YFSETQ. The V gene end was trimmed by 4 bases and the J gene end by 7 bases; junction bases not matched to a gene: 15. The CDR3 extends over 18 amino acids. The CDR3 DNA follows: TGCGCCAGCAGCCTCCTTCCCCCGGGACAGGGGGACGGCGGGGAGCTGTTTTTT. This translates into CASSLLPPGQGDGGELFF.

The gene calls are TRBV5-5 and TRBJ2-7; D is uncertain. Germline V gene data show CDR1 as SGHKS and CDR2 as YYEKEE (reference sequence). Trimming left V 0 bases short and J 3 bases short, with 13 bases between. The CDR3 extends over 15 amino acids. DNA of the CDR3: TGTGCCAGCAGCTTGGCCGCTGCGGCAAACTACGAGCAGTACTTC. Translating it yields CASSLAAAANYEQYF.

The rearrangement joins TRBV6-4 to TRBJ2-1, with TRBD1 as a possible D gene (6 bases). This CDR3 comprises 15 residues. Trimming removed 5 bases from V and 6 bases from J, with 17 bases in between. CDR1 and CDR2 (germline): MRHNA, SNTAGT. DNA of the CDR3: TGTGCCAGCAGTCCCGGGACATCGGGCGGCAATGAGCAGTTCTTC. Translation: CASSPGTSGGNEQFF.